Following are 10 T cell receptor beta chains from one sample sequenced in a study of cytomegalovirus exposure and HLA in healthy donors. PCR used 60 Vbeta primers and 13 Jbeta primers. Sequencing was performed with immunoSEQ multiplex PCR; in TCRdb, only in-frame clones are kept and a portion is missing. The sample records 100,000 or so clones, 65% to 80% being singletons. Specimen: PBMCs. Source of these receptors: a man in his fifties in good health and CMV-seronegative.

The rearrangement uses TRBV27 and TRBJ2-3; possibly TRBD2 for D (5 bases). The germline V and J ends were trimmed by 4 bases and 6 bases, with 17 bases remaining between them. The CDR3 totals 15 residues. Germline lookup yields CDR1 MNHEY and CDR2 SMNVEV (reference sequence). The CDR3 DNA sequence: TGTGCCAGCAGTTCCCGCCCTGGGAGTGCGGATACGCAGTATTTT. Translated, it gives CASSSRPGSADTQYF.

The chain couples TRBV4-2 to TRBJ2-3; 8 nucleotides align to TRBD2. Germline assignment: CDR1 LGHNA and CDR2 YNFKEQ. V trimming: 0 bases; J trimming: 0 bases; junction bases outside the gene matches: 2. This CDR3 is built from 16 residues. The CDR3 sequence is CASSQEVAGSTDTQYF. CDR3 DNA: TGTGCCAGCAGCCAAGAGGTAGCGGGGAGCACAGATACGCAGTATTTT.

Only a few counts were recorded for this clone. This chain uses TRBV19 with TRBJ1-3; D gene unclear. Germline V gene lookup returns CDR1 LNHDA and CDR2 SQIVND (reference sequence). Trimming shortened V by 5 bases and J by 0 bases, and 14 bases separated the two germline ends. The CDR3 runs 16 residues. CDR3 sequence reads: CASSVQPRLSGNTIYF. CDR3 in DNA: TGTGCCAGTAGTGTACAGCCCAGGCTCTCTGGAAACACCATATATTTT.

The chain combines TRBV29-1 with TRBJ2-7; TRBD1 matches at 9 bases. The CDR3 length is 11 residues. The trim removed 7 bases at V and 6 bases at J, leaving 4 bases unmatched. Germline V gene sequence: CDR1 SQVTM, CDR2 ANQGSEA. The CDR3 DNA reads TGCAGCGCTAGGACAGGGGCCGAGCAGTACTTC. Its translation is CSARTGAEQYF.

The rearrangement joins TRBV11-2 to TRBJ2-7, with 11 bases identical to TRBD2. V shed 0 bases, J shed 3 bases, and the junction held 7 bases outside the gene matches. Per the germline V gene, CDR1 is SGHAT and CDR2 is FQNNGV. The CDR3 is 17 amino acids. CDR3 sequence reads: CASSLDSGLAVFYEQYF. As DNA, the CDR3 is TGTGCCAGCAGCTTAGATTCGGGACTAGCGGTTTTCTACGAGCAGTACTTC.

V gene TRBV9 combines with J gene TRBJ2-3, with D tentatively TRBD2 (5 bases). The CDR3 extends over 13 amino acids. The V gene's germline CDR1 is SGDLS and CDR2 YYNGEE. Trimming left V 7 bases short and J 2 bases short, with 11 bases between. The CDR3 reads CASSRTPTDTQYF. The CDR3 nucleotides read TGTGCCAGCTCACGGACTCCCACAGATACGCAGTATTTT.

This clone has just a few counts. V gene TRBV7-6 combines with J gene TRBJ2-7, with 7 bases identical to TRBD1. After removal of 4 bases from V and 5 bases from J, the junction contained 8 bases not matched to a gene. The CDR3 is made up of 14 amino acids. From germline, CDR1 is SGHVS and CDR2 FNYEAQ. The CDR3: CASSSQGQYDEQYF. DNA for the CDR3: TGTGCCAGCAGCTCTCAGGGACAGTACGACGAGCAGTACTTC.

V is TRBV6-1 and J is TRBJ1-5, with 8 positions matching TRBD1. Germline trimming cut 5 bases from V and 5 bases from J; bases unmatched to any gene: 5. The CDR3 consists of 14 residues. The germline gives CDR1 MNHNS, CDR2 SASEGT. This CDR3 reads CASSPQGGYQPQHF. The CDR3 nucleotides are TGTGCCAGCAGTCCACAGGGGGGCTATCAGCCCCAGCATTTT.

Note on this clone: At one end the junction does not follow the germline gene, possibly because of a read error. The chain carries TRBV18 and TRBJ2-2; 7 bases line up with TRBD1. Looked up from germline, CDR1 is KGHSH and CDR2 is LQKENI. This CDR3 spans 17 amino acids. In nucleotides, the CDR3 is TGTGCCAGCTCATCACCGGTGGGACAGTCGAACACCGGGGAGCTGTTTTTT. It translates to CASSSPVGQSNTGELFF.

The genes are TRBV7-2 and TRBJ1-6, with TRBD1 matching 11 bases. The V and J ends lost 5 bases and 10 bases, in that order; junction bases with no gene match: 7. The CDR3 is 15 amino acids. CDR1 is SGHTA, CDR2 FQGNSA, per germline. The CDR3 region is CASSGGTGGQSPLHF. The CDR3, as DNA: TGTGCCAGCAGCGGCGGGACAGGGGGACAGTCACCCCTCCACTTT.